The text below deals with one T cell receptor beta chain. No antigen is known for it. This record comes from a study of shared clonotypes between healthy human individuals. Study information: For every donor, three CD4 naive, three CD4 memory, two CD8 naive and one CD8 memory plates were used. Study results and limitations: Non-shared clonotypes had lower generation probabilities than those shared by all four donors.

V lost 5 bases to trimming and J lost 6 bases, with 18 bases between them. Germline V gene sequence: CDR1 LNHDA, CDR2 SQIVND (reference sequence). The CDR3 totals 15 residues. CD8 cells regarded as naive lacked CD45RO, were positively chosen for CCR7, and omitted terminally differentiated effector memory CD45RA+ cells. All of the donors resided in Nashville, Tennessee, and each was a Caucasian adult. Sequencing was performed with immunoSEQ multiplex PCR; in TCRdb, only in-frame clones are kept and a portion is missing. The sample carries about 1.9 million clones, about 93% recorded once. Sequenced material: naive CD8+ T cells from PBMCs. The chain is built from TRBV19 and TRBJ2-3; the D gene is possibly TRBD2 (5 bases). This clonotype was sampled from a man aged 18 to 35 in good health. Some clones in this sample may be carry-over from other donors' samples. The CDR3 bases are TGTGCCAGTAGTGGCGAGGGCTGGATCCCCGATACGCAGTATTTT. Its protein is CASSGEGWIPDTQYF. Full variable domain (remainder filled in from reference TRBV19 and TRBJ2-3): DGGITQSPKYLFRKEGQNVTLSCEQNLNHDAMYWYRQDPGQGLRLIYYSQIVNDFQKGDIAEGYSVSREKKESFPLTVTSAQKNPTAFYLCASSGEGWIPDTQYFGPGTRLTVL.